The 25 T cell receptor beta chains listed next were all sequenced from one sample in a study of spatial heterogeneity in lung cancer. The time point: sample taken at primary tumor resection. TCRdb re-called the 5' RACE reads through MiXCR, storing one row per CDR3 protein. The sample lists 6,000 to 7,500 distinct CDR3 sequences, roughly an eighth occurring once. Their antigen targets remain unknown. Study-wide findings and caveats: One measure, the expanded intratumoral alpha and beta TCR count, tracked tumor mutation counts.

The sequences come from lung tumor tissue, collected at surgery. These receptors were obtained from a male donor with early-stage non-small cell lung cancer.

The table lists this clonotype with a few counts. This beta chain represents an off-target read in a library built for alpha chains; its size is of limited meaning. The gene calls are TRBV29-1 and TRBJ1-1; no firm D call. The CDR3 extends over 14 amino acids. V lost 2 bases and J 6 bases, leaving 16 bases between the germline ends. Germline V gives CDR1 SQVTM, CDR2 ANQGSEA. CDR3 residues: CSVETPGERAEAFF. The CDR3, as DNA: TGCAGCGTTGAAACGCCCGGGGAGAGGGCTGAAGCTTTCTTT.

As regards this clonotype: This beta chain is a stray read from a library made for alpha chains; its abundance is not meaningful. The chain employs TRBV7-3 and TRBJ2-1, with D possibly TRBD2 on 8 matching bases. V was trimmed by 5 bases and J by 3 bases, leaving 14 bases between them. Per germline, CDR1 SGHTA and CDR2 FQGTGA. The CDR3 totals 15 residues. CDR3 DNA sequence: TGTGCCAGCAGCCAGGGGGGGACTAGCTACAATGAGCAGTTCTTC. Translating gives CASSQGGTSYNEQFF.

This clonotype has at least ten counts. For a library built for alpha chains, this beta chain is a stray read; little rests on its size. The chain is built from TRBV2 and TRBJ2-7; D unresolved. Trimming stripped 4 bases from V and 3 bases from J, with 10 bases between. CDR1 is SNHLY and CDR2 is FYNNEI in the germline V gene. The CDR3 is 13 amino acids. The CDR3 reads CASSVQENYEQYF. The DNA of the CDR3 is TGTGCCAGCAGTGTTCAGGAGAACTACGAGCAGTACTTC.

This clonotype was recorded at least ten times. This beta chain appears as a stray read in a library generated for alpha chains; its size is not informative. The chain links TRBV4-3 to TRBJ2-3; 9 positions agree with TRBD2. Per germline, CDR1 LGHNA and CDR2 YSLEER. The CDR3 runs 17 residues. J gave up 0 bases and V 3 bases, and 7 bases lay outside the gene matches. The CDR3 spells CASSQIASGASTDTQYF. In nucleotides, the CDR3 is TGCGCCAGCAGCCAGATAGCTAGCGGGGCTAGCACAGATACGCAGTATTTT.

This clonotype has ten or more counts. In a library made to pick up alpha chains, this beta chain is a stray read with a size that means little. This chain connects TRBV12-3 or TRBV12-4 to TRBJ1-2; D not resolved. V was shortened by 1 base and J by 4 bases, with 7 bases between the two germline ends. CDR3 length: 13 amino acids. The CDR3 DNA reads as TGTGCCAGCAGTTTAGGACCTCCCTATGGCTACACCTTC. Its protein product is CASSLGPPYGYTF.

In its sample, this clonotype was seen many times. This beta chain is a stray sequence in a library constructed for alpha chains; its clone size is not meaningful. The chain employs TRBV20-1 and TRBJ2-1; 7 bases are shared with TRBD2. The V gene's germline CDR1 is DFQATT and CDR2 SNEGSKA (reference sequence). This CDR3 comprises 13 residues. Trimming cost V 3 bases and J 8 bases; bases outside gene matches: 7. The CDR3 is CSASRTSLDEQFF. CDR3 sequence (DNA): TGCAGTGCTAGCCGGACTAGTTTGGATGAGCAGTTCTTC.

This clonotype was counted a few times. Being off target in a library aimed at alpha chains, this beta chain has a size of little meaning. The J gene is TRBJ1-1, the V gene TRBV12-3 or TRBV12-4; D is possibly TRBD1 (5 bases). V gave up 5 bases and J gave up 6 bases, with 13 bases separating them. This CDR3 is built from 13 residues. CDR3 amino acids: CASSPGTGAEAFF. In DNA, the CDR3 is TGTGCCAGCAGTCCGGGGACGGGCGCTGAAGCTTTCTTT.

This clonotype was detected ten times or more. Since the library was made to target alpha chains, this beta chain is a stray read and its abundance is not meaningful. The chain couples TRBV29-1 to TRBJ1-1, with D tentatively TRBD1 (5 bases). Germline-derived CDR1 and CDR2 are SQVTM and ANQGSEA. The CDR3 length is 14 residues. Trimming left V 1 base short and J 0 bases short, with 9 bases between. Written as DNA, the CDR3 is TGCAGCGTTGAAGCTCCGGGACTGAACACTGAAGCTTTCTTT. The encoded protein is CSVEAPGLNTEAFF.

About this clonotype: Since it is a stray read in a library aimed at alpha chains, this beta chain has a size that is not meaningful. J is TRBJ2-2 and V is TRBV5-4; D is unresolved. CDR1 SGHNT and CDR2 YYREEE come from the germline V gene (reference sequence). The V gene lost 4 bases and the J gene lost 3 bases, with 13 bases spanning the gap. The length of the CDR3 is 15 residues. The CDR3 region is CASSRERWDTGELFF. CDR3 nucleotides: TGTGCCAGCAGCCGCGAGAGATGGGACACCGGGGAGCTGTTTTTT.

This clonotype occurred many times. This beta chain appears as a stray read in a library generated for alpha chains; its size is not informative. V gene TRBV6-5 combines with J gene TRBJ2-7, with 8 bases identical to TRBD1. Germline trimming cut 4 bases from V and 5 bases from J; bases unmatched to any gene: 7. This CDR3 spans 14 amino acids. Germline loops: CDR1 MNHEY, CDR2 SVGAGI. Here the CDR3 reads CASSLRTGRNEQYF. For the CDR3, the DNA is TGTGCCAGCAGTTTAAGGACAGGGCGGAACGAGCAGTACTTC.

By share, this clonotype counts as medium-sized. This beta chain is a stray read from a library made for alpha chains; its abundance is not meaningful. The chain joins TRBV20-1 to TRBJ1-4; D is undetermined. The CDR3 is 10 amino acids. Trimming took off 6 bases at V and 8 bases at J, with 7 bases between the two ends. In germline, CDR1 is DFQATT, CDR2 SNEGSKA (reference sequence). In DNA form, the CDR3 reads TGCAGTGCCGCGGGGGAAAAACTGTTTTTT. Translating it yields CSAAGEKLFF.

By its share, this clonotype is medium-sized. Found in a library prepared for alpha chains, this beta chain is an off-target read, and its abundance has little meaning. CDR3 nucleotides: TGCAGCGTTGAACGGTCGGCAGGGAGAGAAGCTTTCTTT. This encodes CSVERSAGREAFF. The chain is built from TRBV29-1 and TRBJ1-1; a weak D match, TRBD1 (5 bases). Germline CDR1 is SQVTM and CDR2 is ANQGSEA. Trimming took off 2 bases at V and 8 bases at J, with 15 bases between the two ends. This CDR3 comprises 13 residues. The full variable domain, rest sourced from reference TRBV29-1 and TRBJ1-1, is SAVISQKPSRDICQRGTSLTIQCQVDSQVTMMFWYRQQPGQSLTLIATANQGSEATYESGFVIDKFPISRPNLTFSTLTVSNMSPEDSSIYLCSVERSAGREAFFGQGTRLTVV.

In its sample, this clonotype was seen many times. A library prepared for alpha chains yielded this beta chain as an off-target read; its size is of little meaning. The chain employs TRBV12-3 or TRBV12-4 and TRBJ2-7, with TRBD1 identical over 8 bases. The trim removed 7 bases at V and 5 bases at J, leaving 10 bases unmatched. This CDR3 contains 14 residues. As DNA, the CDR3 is TGTGCCAGCATTCAGGAGACAGGGGTTCACGAGCAGTACTTC. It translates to CASIQETGVHEQYF.

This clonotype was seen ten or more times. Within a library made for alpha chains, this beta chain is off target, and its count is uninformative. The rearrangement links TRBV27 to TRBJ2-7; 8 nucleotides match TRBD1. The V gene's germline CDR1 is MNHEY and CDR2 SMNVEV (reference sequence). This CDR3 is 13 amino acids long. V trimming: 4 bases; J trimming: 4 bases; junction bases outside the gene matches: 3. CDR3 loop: CASSSRGQYEQYF. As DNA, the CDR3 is TGTGCCAGCAGTTCCAGGGGGCAGTACGAGCAGTACTTC.

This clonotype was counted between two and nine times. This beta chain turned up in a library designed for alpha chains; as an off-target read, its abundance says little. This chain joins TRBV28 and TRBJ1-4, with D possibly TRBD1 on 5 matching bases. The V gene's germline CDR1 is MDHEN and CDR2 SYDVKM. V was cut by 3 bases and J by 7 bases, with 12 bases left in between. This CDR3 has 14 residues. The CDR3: CASSFLGAVEKLFF. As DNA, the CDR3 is TGTGCCAGCAGTTTTCTAGGGGCGGTTGAAAAACTGTTTTTT.

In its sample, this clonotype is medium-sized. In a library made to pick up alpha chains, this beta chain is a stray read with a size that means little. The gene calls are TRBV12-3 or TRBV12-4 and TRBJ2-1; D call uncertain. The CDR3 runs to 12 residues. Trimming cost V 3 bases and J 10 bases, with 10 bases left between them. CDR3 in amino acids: CASSFSRLEQFF. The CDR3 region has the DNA TGTGCCAGCAGTTTTTCGAGGCTGGAGCAGTTCTTC.

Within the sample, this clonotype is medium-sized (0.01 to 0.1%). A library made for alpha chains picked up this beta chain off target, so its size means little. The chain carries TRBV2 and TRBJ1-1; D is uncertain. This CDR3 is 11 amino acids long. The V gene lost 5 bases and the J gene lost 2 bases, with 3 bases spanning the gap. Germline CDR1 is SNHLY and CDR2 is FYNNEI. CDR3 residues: CASSLNTEAFF. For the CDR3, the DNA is TGTGCCAGCAGTTTAAACACTGAAGCTTTCTTT.

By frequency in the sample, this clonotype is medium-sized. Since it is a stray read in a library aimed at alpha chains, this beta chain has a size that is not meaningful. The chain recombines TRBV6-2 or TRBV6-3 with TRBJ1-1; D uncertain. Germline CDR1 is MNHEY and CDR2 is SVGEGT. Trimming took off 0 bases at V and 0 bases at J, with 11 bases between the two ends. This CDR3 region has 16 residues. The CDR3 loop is CASSYSVSHMNTEAFF. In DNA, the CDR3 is TGTGCCAGCAGTTACTCGGTCAGCCACATGAACACTGAAGCTTTCTTT.

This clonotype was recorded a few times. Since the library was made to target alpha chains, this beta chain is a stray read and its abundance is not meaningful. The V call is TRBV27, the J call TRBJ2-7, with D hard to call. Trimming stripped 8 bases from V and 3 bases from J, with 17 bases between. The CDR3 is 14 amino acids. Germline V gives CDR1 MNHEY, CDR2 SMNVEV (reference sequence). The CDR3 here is CASGTAPGVYEQYF. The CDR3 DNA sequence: TGTGCCAGCGGTACAGCGCCGGGTGTCTACGAGCAGTACTTC.

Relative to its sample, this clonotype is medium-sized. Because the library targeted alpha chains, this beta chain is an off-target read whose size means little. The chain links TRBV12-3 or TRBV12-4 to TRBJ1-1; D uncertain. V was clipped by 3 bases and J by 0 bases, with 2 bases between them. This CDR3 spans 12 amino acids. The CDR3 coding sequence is TGTGCCAGCAGTTTTTTGAACACTGAAGCTTTCTTT. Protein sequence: CASSFLNTEAFF.

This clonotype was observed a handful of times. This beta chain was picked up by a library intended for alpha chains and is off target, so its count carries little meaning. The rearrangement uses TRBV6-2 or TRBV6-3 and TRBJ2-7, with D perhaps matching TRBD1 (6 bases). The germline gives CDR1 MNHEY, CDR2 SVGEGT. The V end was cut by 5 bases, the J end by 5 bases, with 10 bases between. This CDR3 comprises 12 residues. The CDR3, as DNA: TGTGCCAGCAGTGGTGGGACAAACGAGCAGTACTTC. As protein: CASSGGTNEQYF.

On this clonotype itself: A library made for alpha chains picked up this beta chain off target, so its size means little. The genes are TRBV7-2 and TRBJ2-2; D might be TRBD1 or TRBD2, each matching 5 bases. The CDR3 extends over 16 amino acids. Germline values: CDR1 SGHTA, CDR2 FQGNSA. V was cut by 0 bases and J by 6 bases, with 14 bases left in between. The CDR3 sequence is CASSLAPGMGAGELFF. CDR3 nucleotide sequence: TGTGCCAGCAGCTTAGCACCAGGGATGGGGGCCGGGGAGCTGTTTTTT.

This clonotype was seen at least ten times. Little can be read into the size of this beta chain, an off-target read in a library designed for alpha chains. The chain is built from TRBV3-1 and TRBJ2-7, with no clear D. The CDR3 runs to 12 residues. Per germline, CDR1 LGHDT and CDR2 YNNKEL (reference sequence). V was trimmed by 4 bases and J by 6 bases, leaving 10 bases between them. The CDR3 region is CASSLLLSEQYF. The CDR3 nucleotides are TGTGCCAGCAGCCTACTACTTTCCGAGCAGTACTTC.

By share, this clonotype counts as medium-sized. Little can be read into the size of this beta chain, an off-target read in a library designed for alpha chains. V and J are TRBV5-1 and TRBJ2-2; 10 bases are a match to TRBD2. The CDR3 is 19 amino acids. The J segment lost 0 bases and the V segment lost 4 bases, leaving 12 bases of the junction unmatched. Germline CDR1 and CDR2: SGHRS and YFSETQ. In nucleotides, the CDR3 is TGCGCCAGCAGCCCGGGACTAGTACTAGCGGGGACGAACACCGGGGAGCTGTTTTTT. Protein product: CASSPGLVLAGTNTGELFF.

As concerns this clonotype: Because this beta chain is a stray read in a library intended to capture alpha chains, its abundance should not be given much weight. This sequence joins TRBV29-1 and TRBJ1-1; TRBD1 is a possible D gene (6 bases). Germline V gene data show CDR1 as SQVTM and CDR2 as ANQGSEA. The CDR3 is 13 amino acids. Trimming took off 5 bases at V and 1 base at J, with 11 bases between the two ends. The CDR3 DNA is TGCAGCGTTCCAGGGGTCCCGAACACTGAAGCTTTCTTT. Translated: CSVPGVPNTEAFF.